Below are 3 T cell receptor beta chains sequenced from a single sample in a study of STAT5B mutations in CD4+ large granular lymphocyte leukemia. Profiling relied on immunoSEQ multiplex PCR, and the TCRdb table lists in-frame clones only, not all of them. The sample lists tens of thousands of clones, 69% occurring once. Input material: CD4+ T cells from blood buffy coats. The receptors derive from a human donor in good health.

The chain has TRBV4-3 and TRBJ2-7; a weak D match, TRBD2 (6 bases). V lost 0 bases and J 2 bases, leaving 8 bases between the germline ends. The length of the CDR3 is 14 residues. Germline V gene sequence: CDR1 LGHNA, CDR2 YSLEER. DNA for the CDR3: TGCGCCAGCAGCCAAGATGCGGGAACCTACGAGCAGTACTTC. As protein: CASSQDAGTYEQYF.

This clone was seen just once. The V gene is TRBV29-1, the J gene TRBJ2-5, with a possible D match to TRBD1 (9 bases). This CDR3 contains 14 residues. Germline CDR1 SQVTM, CDR2 ANQGSEA. Deletions cut 7 bases from V and 5 bases from J, with 20 bases between. The CDR3 loop reads CSARGGQGGETQYF. The DNA for the CDR3 is TGCAGCGCCCGGGGGGGACAGGGTGGCGAGACCCAGTACTTC.

The gene calls are TRBV28 and TRBJ2-5; 8 bases agree with TRBD1. The CDR3 has 14 residues. The germline V gene has CDR1 MDHEN and CDR2 SYDVKM. V gave up 4 bases and J gave up 5 bases; unmatched junction bases: 6. DNA of the CDR3: TGTGCCAGCAGTTACCAGGGGGCGAGGGAGACCCAGTACTTC. Translating gives CASSYQGARETQYF.